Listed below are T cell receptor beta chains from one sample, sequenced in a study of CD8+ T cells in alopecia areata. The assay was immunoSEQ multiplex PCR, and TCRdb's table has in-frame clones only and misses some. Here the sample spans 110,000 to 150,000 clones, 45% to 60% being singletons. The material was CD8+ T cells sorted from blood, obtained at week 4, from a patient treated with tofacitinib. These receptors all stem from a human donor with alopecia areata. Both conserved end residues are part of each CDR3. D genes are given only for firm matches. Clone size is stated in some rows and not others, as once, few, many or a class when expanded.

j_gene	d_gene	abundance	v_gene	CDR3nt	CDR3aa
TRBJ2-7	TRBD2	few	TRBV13	TGTGCCAGCAGCTCTAGGGGAGCGGGGCCCTACGAGCAGTACTTC	CASSSRGAGPYEQYF
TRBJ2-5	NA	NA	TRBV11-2	TGTGCCAGCAGCTTAGTGGGTCCGGGGGAGACCCAGTACTTC	CASSLVGPGETQYF
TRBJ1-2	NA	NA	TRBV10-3	TGTGCCATCAGTGAGTCGAACAGGGAAATTGGCTACACCTTC	CAISESNREIGYTF
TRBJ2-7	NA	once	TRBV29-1	TGCAGCGTTGGGGGCGGAGAGGCGTACGAGCAGTACTTC	CSVGGGEAYEQYF
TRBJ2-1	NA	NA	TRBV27	TGTGCCAGCAGTTGGTTAACAGGGGAGGCCAATGAGCAGTTCTTC	CASSWLTGEANEQFF
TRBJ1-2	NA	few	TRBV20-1	TGCAGTGCTGTAGGGACCTATGGCTACACCTTC	CSAVGTYGYTF
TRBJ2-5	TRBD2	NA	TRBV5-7	TGTGCCAGCAGCTTACTAGCGGGTCCACGGGAGACCCAGTACTTC	CASSLLAGPRETQYF
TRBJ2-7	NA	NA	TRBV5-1	TGCGCCAGCAGCTCTGGGTCCTACGAGCAGTACTTC	CASSSGSYEQYF
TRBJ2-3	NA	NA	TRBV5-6	TGTGCCAGCAGTTCGGACCTTCTGGGCACAGATACGCAGTATTTT	CASSSDLLGTDTQYF
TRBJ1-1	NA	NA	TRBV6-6	TGTGCCAGCAGCCCTTTAAACACTGAAGCTTTCTTT	CASSPLNTEAFF
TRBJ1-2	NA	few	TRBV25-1	TGTGCCAGCAGCGAACCGGGACCGGTGAGCGGCTACACCTTC	CASSEPGPVSGYTF
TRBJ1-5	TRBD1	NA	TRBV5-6	TGTGCCAGCAGCCCCGGGACAGGGGTAAGTCAGCCCCAGCATTTT	CASSPGTGVSQPQHF
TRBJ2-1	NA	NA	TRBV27	TGTGCCAGCAGTTTATTAGGGGGTGGTGAGCAGTTCTTC	CASSLLGGGEQFF
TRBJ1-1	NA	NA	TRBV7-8	TGTGCCAGCAGCTGGACCGAGAACACTGAAGCTTTCTTT	CASSWTENTEAFF
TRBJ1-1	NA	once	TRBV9	TGTGCCAGCAGTGAAGGGAGATTTGGCTATGAAGCTTTCTTT	CASSEGRFGYEAFF
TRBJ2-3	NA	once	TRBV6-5	TGTGCCAGCAACCCGGAGTTGGGTGGTACGCAGTATTTT	CASNPELGGTQYF
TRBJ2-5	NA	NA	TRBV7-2	TGTGCCAGCAGCTTGGCCGGGACCCAAGAGACCCAGTACTTC	CASSLAGTQETQYF
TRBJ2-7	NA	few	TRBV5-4	TGTGCCAGCAGCTTGATCCAGGATTCCTACGAGCAGTACTTC	CASSLIQDSYEQYF
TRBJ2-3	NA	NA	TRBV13	TGTGCCAGCACGCAGGGTAGGGGCACAGATACGCAGTATTTT	CASTQGRGTDTQYF
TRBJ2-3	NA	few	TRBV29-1	TGCAGCGTTGACAGGGGTGACACAGATACGCAGTATTTT	CSVDRGDTDTQYF
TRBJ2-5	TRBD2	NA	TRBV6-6	TGTGCCAGCAGTTTCGGGACTAGCGGGGCCGAGACCCAGTACTTC	CASSFGTSGAETQYF
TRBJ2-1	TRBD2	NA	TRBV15	TGTGCCACCAGCAGAGGTAGCGGGGGGACCTACAATGAGCAGTTCTTC	CATSRGSGGTYNEQFF
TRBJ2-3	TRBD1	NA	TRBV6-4	TGTGCCAGCAGTGAGGGGACAGGGGCAGATACGCAGTATTTT	CASSEGTGADTQYF
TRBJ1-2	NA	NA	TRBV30	TGTGCCTGGGCCACCGGGATCCACTATGGCTACACCTTC	CAWATGIHYGYTF
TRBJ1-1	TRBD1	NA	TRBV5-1	TGCGCCAGCAGCACCCATTACAGGGGGCATAACACTGAAGCTTTCTTT	CASSTHYRGHNTEAFF
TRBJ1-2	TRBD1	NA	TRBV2	TGTGCCAGCAGTGAAGCGCACAGGGGCTATGGCTACACCTTC	CASSEAHRGYGYTF
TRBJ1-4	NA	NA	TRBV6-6	TGTGCCAGCCTAGGGGGGAATAATGAAAAACTGTTTTTT	CASLGGNNEKLFF
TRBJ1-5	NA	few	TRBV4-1	TGCGCCAGCAGCCAAGATCTTAGGGGCGGAGAACAGCCCCAGCATTTT	CASSQDLRGGEQPQHF
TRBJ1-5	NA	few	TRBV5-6	TGTGCCAGCAGCTCGATAGATCAGCCCCAGCATTTT	CASSSIDQPQHF
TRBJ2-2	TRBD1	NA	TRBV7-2	TGTGCCAGCAGCTTGAGGACAGGGTCTAACACCGGGGAGCTGTTTTTT	CASSLRTGSNTGELFF
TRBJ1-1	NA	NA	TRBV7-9	TGTGCCAGCAGCTACGGGGGACAGAACACTGAAGCTTTCTTT	CASSYGGQNTEAFF
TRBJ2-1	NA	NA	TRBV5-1	TGCGCCAGCAGCGACGGACACGGGTACAATGAGCAGTTCTTC	CASSDGHGYNEQFF
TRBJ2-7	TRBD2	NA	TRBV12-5	TGTGCTAGTGGTCCCCTTACGGGGGGCTACGAGCAGTACTTC	CASGPLTGGYEQYF
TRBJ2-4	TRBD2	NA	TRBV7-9	TGTGCCAGCAGCCAAGCGGGGCGCTCTTACGGCAAAAACATTCAGTACTTC	CASSQAGRSYGKNIQYF
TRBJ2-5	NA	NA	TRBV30	TGTGCCTGGAGTGTACGGGGAAGCAGTCGGGCCCAGTACTTC	CAWSVRGSSRAQYF
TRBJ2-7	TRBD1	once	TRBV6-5	TGTGCCAGCAGTGCGCCGGGACAGGGGTTCTACGAGCAGTACTTC	CASSAPGQGFYEQYF
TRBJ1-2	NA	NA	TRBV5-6	TGTGCCAGCAGCCGCGGGTCAAAGGACACCTTC	CASSRGSKDTF
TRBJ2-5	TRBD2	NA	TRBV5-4	TGTGCCAGTAAACGGGGGGGACAAGAGACCCAGTACTTC	CASKRGGQETQYF
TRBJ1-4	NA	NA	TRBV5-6	TGTGCCAGCAGCTTGGGGTTGGGGGATGAAAAACTGTTTTTT	CASSLGLGDEKLFF
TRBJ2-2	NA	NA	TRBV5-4	TGTGCCAGCAGCTTACCAGGGGTAGGCACCGGGGAGCTGTTTTTT	CASSLPGVGTGELFF
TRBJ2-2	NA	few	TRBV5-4	TGTGCCAGCAGCTTTAAGGGTTCGAACACCGGGGAGCTGTTTTTT	CASSFKGSNTGELFF
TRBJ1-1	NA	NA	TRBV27	TGTGCCAGCAGTCCAGTAGTGGCAGCCGCCCACACTGAAGCTTTCTTT	CASSPVVAAAHTEAFF
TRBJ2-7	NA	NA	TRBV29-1	TGCAGCGTTGTAGCTCCCAGGGGTAACTACGAGCAGTACTTC	CSVVAPRGNYEQYF
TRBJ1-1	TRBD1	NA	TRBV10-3	TGTGCCACGAGAAGTCCGGGACAGGGGAACACTGAAGCTTTCTTT	CATRSPGQGNTEAFF
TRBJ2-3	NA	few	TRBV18	TGTGCCAGCTCACCACCGGACAGCTTTAGCACAGATACGCAGTATTTT	CASSPPDSFSTDTQYF
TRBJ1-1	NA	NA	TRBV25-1	TGTGCCAGCAGTAGCGGCCGAGTCACTGAAGCTTTCTTT	CASSSGRVTEAFF